This TCR beta chain was found in a study of siplizumab effects on memory and regulatory T cells. This clone has only one observation. The antigen remains undetermined. Generated by immunoSEQ multiplex PCR, the TCRdb table keeps only in-frame clones and is missing some. The profile shows approximately 94,000 clones, 95% to 97% of them singletons. Study-level results: Whether the proliferating Tregs (from siplizumab cultures) were suppressive was not confirmed. Controls showed an average of 26.9% Treg-derived mappable alloreactive CD4+ clones, while siplizumab showed roughly 74%. Apparently key alloresponse contributors, naive T cells also seemed more diverse than memory cells. Naive or memory phenotype was unassignable for roughly 75-96% of proliferating CD4+ or CD8+ clones.

The CDR3 is 15 amino acids. V trimming: 4 bases; J trimming: 6 bases; junction bases outside the gene matches: 10. Germline lookup yields CDR1 WNHNN and CDR2 SYGVQD (reference sequence). The chain couples TRBV10-1 to TRBJ2-3; 7 nucleotides align to TRBD2. The receptor's source is a human donor in good health. The material sequenced was naive CD4+ T cells sorted from blood. The CDR3 protein is CASSGSSAGEDTQYF. The CDR3 DNA reads TGCGCCAGCAGTGGTTCGTCTGCGGGGGAGGATACGCAGTATTTT.